The source of this T cell receptor (beta chain) is a study of blood T cell repertoires in COVID-19. Across the study: Both acute and convalescent COVID-19 samples were obtained from the United States, Italy and Spain. Nucleic acid was either cDNA or gDNA, and it came from T cells, B-cell-depleted T cells, or PBMCs.

Authors' processing steps: How many nucleated cells were present was estimated from reference gene primer amplification. TCRdb keeps only in-frame clones here, not all; method: immunoSEQ multiplex PCR. The V and J calls and clone size are taken from that table; D and trimming were inferred from the DNA. The repertoire includes about 100,000 clones, over 75% of them detected once, and more than 10% sits in the top ten. The TCR sequence derives from a human donor in a cohort sampled during active COVID-19. The sample consisted of peripheral blood.

The CDR3 loop is CASSSAETQYF. DNA of the CDR3: TGTGCCAGCAGTTCAGCGGAGACCCAGTACTTC. This chain connects TRBV6-5 to TRBJ2-5, with D uncertain. There are 11 residues in the CDR3. CDR1 MNHEY and CDR2 SVGAGI come from the germline V gene. Trimming removed 4 bases from V and 5 bases from J, with 5 bases in between.